Listed below are T cell receptor beta chains from one sample, sequenced in a study of blood T cell repertoires in COVID-19. Generated by immunoSEQ multiplex PCR, the TCRdb table keeps only in-frame clones and is missing some. The sample has about 180,000 clones; roughly 82% are singletons. The sequenced sample was PBMCs or T cells enriched from blood (not recorded which). These receptors were obtained from a woman in her thirties who had recovered from COVID-19. The conserved cysteine and the conserved F or W are not part of the CDR3 here. Fields, in order: J gene, V gene, D gene, CDR3 protein. A D gene is named only where the DNA matches it firmly.

>TRBJ2-7|TRBV7-9|TRBD1
ASSLGQGAYEQY
>TRBJ1-5|TRBV3-1/TRBV3-2|.
ASSGSTGNQPQH
>TRBJ2-3|TRBV3-1/TRBV3-2|.
ASSQLRSTDTQY
>TRBJ1-1|TRBV5-1|.
ASSFGHGNTEAF
>TRBJ1-2|TRBV5-8|.
ASSLALGTGRA
>TRBJ2-3|TRBV10-3|.
AIRKGGTDTQY
>TRBJ2-3|TRBV29-1|.
SVLFQGRHTDTQY
>TRBJ2-2|TRBV3-1/TRBV3-2|TRBD1
ASSQVGPGQPNTGELF
>TRBJ2-2|TRBV9|TRBD1
ARSLDRGLSAGSNTGELF
>TRBJ1-1|TRBV19|.
ASRLGGGTEAF
>TRBJ2-1|TRBV27|TRBD2
ASRPSGGSYNEQF
>TRBJ2-3|TRBV6-5|.
ASSWGRGSSTDTQY
>TRBJ1-1|TRBV6-5|.
ASRETGYLNTEAF
>TRBJ1-2|TRBV6-2/TRBV6-3|.
ASSYQGSGYT
>TRBJ1-1|TRBV6-5|.
ATYGGAMNTEAF
>TRBJ2-2|TRBV19|.
ASSGRVGTGELF
>TRBJ1-2|TRBV28|TRBD1
ASSRGGGQDYGYT
>TRBJ1-3|TRBV7-2|.
ASSLGGIGGTIY
>TRBJ2-2|TRBV9|.
ASSSGAGYTGELF
>TRBJ2-3|TRBV11-2|TRBD1
ASSSSEGQGTDTQY
>TRBJ1-2|TRBV18|.
ASSGQLDGYT
>TRBJ1-1|TRBV10-3|.
AISEQLQDTEAF
>TRBJ2-1|TRBV24-1|TRBD2
ATSDLGVLAGGRNEQF
>TRBJ2-1|TRBV3-1/TRBV3-2|TRBD2
ASSQDGAEVIAGVYNEQF
>TRBJ1-2|TRBV20-1|TRBD1
SASTGVINYGYT
>TRBJ1-1|TRBV30|.
AWSSRVMNTEAF
>TRBJ2-7|TRBV5-1|.
ASSLAGETRYEQY
>TRBJ1-1|TRBV5-5|TRBD1
ASSLGWGRTGVMNTEAF
>TRBJ2-1|TRBV27|.
ASSLTGEVYNEQF
>TRBJ2-5|TRBV7-9|.
ASSLGTSQETQY